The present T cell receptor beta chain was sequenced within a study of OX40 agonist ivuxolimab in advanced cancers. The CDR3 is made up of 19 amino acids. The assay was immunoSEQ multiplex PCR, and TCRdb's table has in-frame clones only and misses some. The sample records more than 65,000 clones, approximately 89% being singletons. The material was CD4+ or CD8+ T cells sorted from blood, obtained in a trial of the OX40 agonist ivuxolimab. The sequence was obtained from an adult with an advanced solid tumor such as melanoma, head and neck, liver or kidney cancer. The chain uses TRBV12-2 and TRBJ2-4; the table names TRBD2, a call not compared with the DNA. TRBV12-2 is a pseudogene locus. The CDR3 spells CASRLARTSGNLAKNIQYF. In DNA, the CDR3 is TGTGCAAGTCGCTTAGCCCGGACTAGCGGGAATTTAGCCAAAAACATTCAGTACTTC.